This TCR beta chain emerged from a study of PD-1 blockade in classical Hodgkin lymphoma. Using immunoSEQ multiplex PCR, the repertoire was profiled, and TCRdb retains in-frame clones only, with some absent. The data hold about 34,000 clones, with roughly 89% observed a single time. Turning to this clone: Its antigen is currently unknown.

Whole-study results and caveats: Lower baseline TCR diversity was reported for newly diagnosed patients than for healthy donors. With respect to the repertoire differences, their causes, possibly disease activity or prior therapy, remain undefined.

The germline V gene has CDR1 MDHEN and CDR2 SYDVKM. The CDR3 has 13 residues. J was trimmed by 4 bases and V by 7 bases; bases with no gene match: 6. The time point: newly diagnosed, previously untreated cHL patient sample. Magnetic negative selection was used to purify CD4+ T cells from thawed PBMCs. Newly diagnosed, untreated classical Hodgkin lymphoma PBMCs provided comparison. The source material was CD4+ T cells from blood. The receptor was isolated from a human donor with classical Hodgkin lymphoma. The chain joins TRBV28 to TRBJ2-7; 8 bases are a match to TRBD2. The CDR3 loop is CASISGSSYEQYF. Written as DNA, the CDR3 is TGTGCCAGCATCAGCGGGAGTTCGTACGAGCAGTACTTC. Drawing the rest from reference TRBV28 and TRBJ2-7, the complete variable domain is DVKVTQSSRYLVKRTGEKVFLECVQDMDHENMFWYRQDPGLGLRLIYFSYDVKMKEKGDIPEGYSVSREKKERFSLILESASTNQTSMYLCASISGSSYEQYFGPGTRLTVT.